Given below is one T cell receptor beta chain in context. What it binds is not known. This sample is drawn from a study of CD8 T cells in Susac syndrome. General observations from the study: Within total CD8+ repertoires, 15 to 20 Susac-specific public clones were found, and within CD8+ TEMRA repertoires, 4 or 5.

Purification of the CD8+ and CD4+ T cells relied on negative isolation, and TEMRA cells underwent FACS enrichment. An input of roughly 0.5 to 1 ug of RNA was subjected to reverse transcription using random hexamers. TCRdb used MiXCR to reprocess the immunoSEQ multiplex PCR reads, holding one entry per CDR3 protein. The sample carries about 100,000 distinct CDR3 sequences, 95% recorded once. This receptor was identified in a human donor with Susac syndrome. Specimen: CD8+ T cells from PBMCs.

CDR3 amino acids: CASSKSGQREGYTF. The CDR3 nucleotides are TGTGCCAGCAGCAAATCAGGACAGCGGGAAGGCTACACCTTC. The chain links TRBV21-1 to TRBJ1-2. TRBV21-1 is shown as a pseudogene. There are 14 residues in the CDR3.